The 21 T cell receptor beta chains presented below share a single source sample, sequenced in a study of blood T cell repertoires in COVID-19 (dated by TCRdb to about 2020). The method behind the library was the immunoSEQ multiplex PCR assay. Here the immuneACCESS table is served through TCRdb, limited to in-frame sequences with V and J called. Missing clones are a known gap in these copies; in checked studies unresolved V genes cover under half, and the rest lacks a known reason. The sample has approximately 200,000 clones on record, about 84% of them singletons. Of the sample, approximately 2% falls within the top ten clones. The sequenced sample was PBMCs or T cells enriched from blood (not recorded which). These receptors were collected from a man aged 55 to 70 who had recovered from COVID-19.

This clone was seen more than once but under ten times. The chain recombines TRBV25-1 with TRBJ1-2; 9 positions match TRBD1. This CDR3 is built from 18 residues. Germline CDR1 reads MGHDK; CDR2 reads SYGVNS. Trimming took 6 bases from V and 5 from J; bases not matched to a gene: 19. This CDR3 is CASRGDTGTGYSGYGYTF. DNA for the CDR3: TGTGCCAGCAGGGGAGACACCGGGACAGGGTACTCTGGTTATGGCTACACCTTC.

The V gene is TRBV30, the J gene TRBJ1-5, with 7 bases that match TRBD1. The CDR3 length is 13 residues. Trimming took 6 bases from V and 4 from J; bases not matched to a gene: 6. The germline V gene has CDR1 GTSNPN and CDR2 SVGIG (reference sequence). The CDR3 sequence: CACNTGVNQPQHF. Here the CDR3 DNA reads TGTGCCTGCAACACAGGGGTGAATCAGCCCCAGCATTTT.

V usage is TRBV19 and J usage is TRBJ2-4; 7 positions agree with TRBD1. This CDR3 spans 14 amino acids. Germline V gene lookup returns CDR1 LNHDA and CDR2 SQIVND (reference sequence). The junction had 3 bases not matched to a gene; V was cut back by 5 bases and J by 2 bases. The chain's CDR3 is CASSVQGTKNIQYF. The DNA for the CDR3 is TGTGCCAGTAGTGTACAGGGGACCAAAAACATTCAGTACTTC.

The genes are TRBV27 and TRBJ1-2; 7 nucleotides align to TRBD1. V shed 6 bases and J 4 bases; nucleotides not matched to a gene: 8. The length of the CDR3 is 14 residues. The germline gives CDR1 MNHEY, CDR2 SMNVEV (reference sequence). Here the CDR3 DNA reads TGTGCCAGCAGCCCCCGACAGGGAGGCTATGGCTACACCTTC. Translated: CASSPRQGGYGYTF.

This clone has a handful of counts. The genes are TRBV7-9 and TRBJ1-6; 10 bases are shared with TRBD1. This CDR3 spans 15 amino acids. The V gene end was trimmed by 5 bases and the J gene end by 8 bases; junction bases not matched to a gene: 6. Germline CDR1 reads SEHNR; CDR2 reads FQNEAQ (reference sequence). CDR3 sequence reads: CASSATGTGDSPLHF. In DNA, the CDR3 is TGTGCCAGCAGCGCCACCGGGACAGGGGATTCACCCCTCCACTTT.

This clone was picked up a small number of times. The chain combines TRBV21-1 with TRBJ2-1; TRBD1, the table's D call, was not compared with the DNA. TRBV21-1 is annotated as a pseudogene. This CDR3 has 13 residues. This chain's CDR3 is CASRPGHNNEQFF. The CDR3 region has the DNA TGTGCCAGCAGACCGGGACATAACAATGAGCAGTTCTTC.

V and J are TRBV19 and TRBJ2-2; no firm D call. Germline CDR1 LNHDA, CDR2 SQIVND (reference sequence). The CDR3 consists of 14 residues. V was pared by 5 bases and J by 6 bases, with 13 bases between. The CDR3 sequence is CASSLLDSAGELFF. The DNA of the CDR3 is TGTGCCAGTAGTCTCCTAGATTCGGCCGGGGAGCTGTTTTTT.

This sequence joins TRBV11-2 and TRBJ1-2; 8 bases agree with TRBD1. J gave up 5 bases and V 5 bases, and 7 bases lay outside the gene matches. This CDR3 spans 14 amino acids. CDR1 is SGHAT, CDR2 FQNNGV, per germline. CDR3 sequence reads: CASSAGQGWYGYTF. CDR3 nucleotides: TGTGCCAGCAGCGCCGGACAGGGATGGTATGGCTACACCTTC.

This clone appeared a single time. The chain combines TRBV30 with TRBJ2-7; TRBD1 agrees at 7 bases. The CDR3 has 12 residues. The ends lost 8 bases at V and 2 bases at J; junction bases unmatched: 6. In germline, CDR1 is GTSNPN, CDR2 SVGIG (reference sequence). The CDR3 DNA sequence: TGTGCCGGCTCCGGGACAGCCTACGAGCAGTACTTC. Translating it yields CAGSGTAYEQYF.

This clone has just one count. The CDR3 loop reads CASSQGQINSPLHF. Written as DNA, the CDR3 is TGCGCCAGCAGCCAGGGACAGATTAATTCACCCCTCCACTTT. V and J are TRBV5-1 and TRBJ1-6; 7 bases are shared with TRBD1. The CDR3 loop spans 14 amino acids. V shed 4 bases, J shed 6 bases, and the junction held 4 bases outside the gene matches. Germline assignment: CDR1 SGHRS and CDR2 YFSETQ.

This clone was found a few times. The rearrangement joins TRBV12-3 or TRBV12-4 to TRBJ2-2; TRBD2 might be the D (6 bases). This CDR3 has 12 amino acids. CDR3 amino acids: CGSSAGPGELFF. The CDR3 DNA reads as TGTGGCTCCTCCGCGGGGCCCGGGGAGCTGTTTTTT.

The chain recombines TRBV2 with TRBJ1-5; a weak D match, TRBD1 (6 bases). The CDR3 covers 15 residues. Germline CDR1 SNHLY, CDR2 FYNNEI. V lost 5 bases and J 2 bases, leaving 13 bases between the germline ends. Here the CDR3 DNA reads TGTGCCAGCAGTACCACAGGGTTAGGCAATCAGCCCCAGCATTTT. Translated, it gives CASSTTGLGNQPQHF.

This clone was detected only a few times. This rearrangement joins TRBV6-4 to TRBJ2-3; the D gene is possibly TRBD2 (5 bases). The germline V gene has CDR1 MRHNA and CDR2 SNTAGT. Trimming shortened V by 4 bases and J by 2 bases, and 7 bases separated the two germline ends. This CDR3 region has 13 residues. Here the CDR3 DNA reads TGTGCCAGCAGTGTCGGGGACACAGATACGCAGTATTTT. It yields the protein CASSVGDTDTQYF.

J is TRBJ1-1 and V is TRBV2, with TRBD1 matching over 9 bases. The germline V gene has CDR1 SNHLY and CDR2 FYNNEI. This CDR3 comprises 17 residues. Trimming cost V 5 bases and J 2 bases; bases outside gene matches: 12. The CDR3 sequence: CASSSGTGRGDNTEAFF. In DNA, the CDR3 is TGTGCCAGCAGTTCCGGGACAGGGAGAGGGGACAACACTGAAGCTTTCTTT.

This chain links TRBV7-2 with TRBJ2-5, with 7 bases matching TRBD2. The CDR3 loop spans 15 amino acids. The J segment lost 2 bases and the V segment lost 5 bases, leaving 8 bases of the junction unmatched. CDR1 is SGHTA, CDR2 FQGNSA, per germline. CDR3 in DNA: TGTGCCAGCAGCCACAAGCGGGGCCCACAAGAGACCCAGTACTTC. This codes for CASSHKRGPQETQYF.

The chain employs TRBV11-3 and TRBJ2-6; D gene unclear. Trimming took 0 bases from V and 4 from J, leaving 13 bases between them. CDR3 size: 17 residues. Germline-derived CDR1 and CDR2 are SGHNT and YENEEA. The CDR3 DNA sequence: TGTGCCAGCAGCTTAGATGCAGGATCTGGGGGGGCCAACGTCCTGACTTTC. It is translated as CASSLDAGSGGANVLTF.

This chain connects TRBV5-1 to TRBJ1-1, with D maybe TRBD1 (5 bases). The germline CDR1 and CDR2 sequences are SGHRS and YFSETQ. This CDR3 is built from 16 residues. Trimming took 3 bases from V and 7 from J, leaving 22 bases between them. CDR3 loop: CASSSISILATGEAFF. The CDR3 bases are TGCGCCAGCAGCTCAATTTCCATACTAGCCACAGGTGAAGCTTTCTTT.

This chain uses TRBV3-1 (or the pseudogene TRBV3-2) with TRBJ2-3; 9 bases are shared with TRBD2. V dropped 2 bases and J dropped 3; count of bases not matched to a gene: 6. The CDR3 covers 16 residues. CDR1 LGHDT and CDR2 YNNKEL come from the germline V gene (reference sequence). The CDR3 here is CASSQRGAGGTDTQYF. The DNA of the CDR3 is TGTGCCAGCAGCCAAAGGGGAGCGGGGGGAACAGATACGCAGTATTTT.

J is TRBJ1-5 and V is TRBV19; 7 nucleotides align to TRBD1. The germline gives CDR1 LNHDA, CDR2 SQIVND (reference sequence). Unmatched junction bases numbered 8, after V lost 5 bases and J lost 4 bases. CDR3 length equals 15 residues. The CDR3 reads CASSARTGRNQPQHF. As DNA, the CDR3 is TGTGCCAGTAGTGCCCGGACAGGACGGAATCAGCCCCAGCATTTT.

V gene TRBV10-2 combines with J gene TRBJ1-4, with a possible D match to TRBD1 (5 bases). The CDR3 has 15 residues. Germline CDR1 is WSHSY and CDR2 is SAAADI. V lost 6 bases, J lost 5 bases, and 16 bases lay in between. The CDR3 DNA reads TGCGCCAGCAGAAGGGGTGGCGAACCAAATGAAAAACTGTTTTTT. It is translated as CASRRGGEPNEKLFF.

The rearrangement uses TRBV11-3 and TRBJ2-5, with 10 bases fitting TRBD1. Looked up from germline, CDR1 is SGHNT and CDR2 is YENEEA. J lost 3 bases, V lost 6 bases, and 4 bases had no gene match. The CDR3 extends over 14 amino acids. This chain's CDR3 is CASSRQGAEETQYF. CDR3 in DNA: TGTGCCAGCAGTCGACAGGGGGCCGAAGAGACCCAGTACTTC.